The clone carrying this TCR beta chain was detected a few times. The germline V and J ends were trimmed by 3 bases and 4 bases, with 10 bases remaining between them. CDR3 size: 15 residues. Looked up from germline, CDR1 is SNHLY and CDR2 is FYNNEI. These data come from a study of blood T cells in healthy people across ages. The second PCR ran roughly 7 to 12 cycles with a sample-barcoded 5' primer and J-beta primers. Each CDR3 protein gets one entry after TCRdb re-called the 5' RACE reads with MiXCR. The sample contains hundreds of thousands of distinct CDR3 sequences, about 21% of which appear only once.

This rearrangement joins TRBV2 to TRBJ2-6; D perhaps matches TRBD1 (6 bases). This receptor was taken from a man between 65 and 80 years old in good health. The sequencing sample was made of blood. The CDR3 DNA sequence: TGTGCCAGCAGTGAGGGGACACCCGGGGCCAACGTCCTGACTTTC. It yields the protein CASSEGTPGANVLTF.